The 23 T cell receptor beta chains reported below all come from one sample, sequenced in a study of T cell repertoires in cytomegalovirus infection. Via MiXCR, TCRdb re-called the reads, giving one row per CDR3 protein. Among 150,000 to 200,000 distinct CDR3 sequences, about 28% were seen once, and the ten largest hold 30% to 40%. Sequenced: PBMCs. Receptors originate from a human donor in good health (CMV status not recorded). Some clones in this sample may be carry-over from other donors' samples.

V is TRBV5-1 and J is TRBJ2-3; the D is unclear. The CDR3 has 14 residues. Trimming removed 0 bases at V and 2 bases at J, with 7 bases between. Germline V gene sequence: CDR1 SGHRS, CDR2 YFSETQ. The chain's CDR3 is CASSLEQLTDTQYF. The CDR3, as DNA: TGCGCCAGCAGCTTGGAACAGCTCACAGATACGCAGTATTTT.

This clonotype was recorded many times. The chain joins TRBV7-2 to TRBJ2-1; D is uncertain. Per germline, CDR1 SGHTA and CDR2 FQGNSA. The CDR3 sequence is 11 residues long. Trimming left V 2 bases short and J 8 bases short, with 4 bases between. The CDR3 DNA is TGTGCCAGCAGCTTATTGTATGAGCAGTTCTTC. Protein: CASSLLYEQFF.

V usage is TRBV20-1 and J usage is TRBJ1-5; TRBD1 is a possible D gene (6 bases). The germline CDR1 and CDR2 sequences are DFQATT and SNEGSKA (reference sequence). The CDR3 runs to 13 residues. The V end was cut by 5 bases, the J end by 1 base, with 9 bases between. CDR3 nucleotide sequence: TGCAGTGCTGGAGGACAGAGCAATCAGCCCCAGCATTTT. Its protein product is CSAGGQSNQPQHF.

This clonotype has more than one count but fewer than ten. J is TRBJ1-1 and V is TRBV7-3; tentatively, D is TRBD1 (5 bases). The V and J ends lost 1 base and 1 base respectively, with 10 bases between them. Germline CDR1 reads SGHTA; CDR2 reads FQGTGA. CDR3 length: 15 residues. CDR3: CASSLIGGGNTEAFF. The CDR3 region has the DNA TGTGCCAGCAGCTTAATCGGGGGTGGGAACACTGAAGCTTTCTTT.

This clonotype appeared a few times. The chain is built from TRBV30 and TRBJ1-2; 7 bases match TRBD1. The CDR3 sequence is 13 residues long. J was trimmed by 4 bases and V by 5 bases; bases with no gene match: 7. Germline CDR1 and CDR2: GTSNPN and SVGIG (reference sequence). This chain's CDR3 is CAWQKGDSYGYTF. The CDR3, as DNA: TGTGCCTGGCAAAAAGGGGACAGCTATGGCTACACCTTC.

This clonotype was counted between two and nine times. The rearrangement uses TRBV10-3 and TRBJ2-1; TRBD1 matches 8 bases. Losses at the gene ends were 0 bases for V and 5 bases for J; bases not matched to a gene: 3. From germline, CDR1 is ENHRY and CDR2 SYGVKD. The CDR3 is 15 residues long. CDR3 region: CAISESGQVNNEQFF. The CDR3 DNA follows: TGTGCCATCAGTGAGTCGGGACAGGTAAACAATGAGCAGTTCTTC.

There are many counts of this clonotype. V and J are TRBV29-1 and TRBJ1-1, with D unclear. Trimming removed 0 bases from V and 1 base from J, with 3 bases in between. The CDR3 spans 12 residues. Germline CDR1 reads SQVTM; CDR2 reads ANQGSEA. The chain's CDR3 is CSVEEGNTEAFF. The CDR3 DNA reads as TGCAGCGTTGAAGAGGGGAACACTGAAGCTTTCTTT.

The chain recombines TRBV10-2 with TRBJ1-3; D is undetermined. The V gene lost 0 bases and the J gene lost 2 bases, with 5 bases spanning the gap. The CDR3 extends over 14 amino acids. From germline, CDR1 is WSHSY and CDR2 SAAADI. The CDR3 is CASSESVAGNTIYF. CDR3 nucleotide sequence: TGCGCCAGCAGTGAGTCGGTGGCTGGAAACACCATATATTTT.

This clonotype occurred a few times. The gene calls are TRBV12-3 or TRBV12-4 and TRBJ2-6; D gene uncertain. Trimming left V 3 bases short and J 0 bases short, with 9 bases between. CDR3 length: 16 residues. As DNA, the CDR3 is TGTGCCAGCAGTTTTCCCTTAAACTCTGGGGCCAACGTCCTGACTTTC. As protein: CASSFPLNSGANVLTF.

J is TRBJ1-1 and V is TRBV12-3 or TRBV12-4; no reliable D call. The CDR3 has 15 amino acids. V was trimmed by 5 bases and J by 0 bases, leaving 13 bases between them. The chain's CDR3 is CASSPTGGVNTEAFF. CDR3 sequence (DNA): TGTGCCAGCAGTCCAACGGGAGGCGTGAACACTGAAGCTTTCTTT.

V usage is TRBV11-1 and J usage is TRBJ1-5, with D possibly being TRBD1 (5 bases). V dropped 5 bases and J dropped 9 bases, with 14 bases sitting between them. Germline V gene sequence: CDR1 SGHAT, CDR2 FQDESV (reference sequence). The CDR3 sequence is 13 residues long. The CDR3 here is CASSPGPRGPQHF. The CDR3 coding sequence is TGTGCCAGCAGCCCAGGGCCCCGAGGGCCCCAGCATTTT.

The CDR3 DNA reads TGCGCCAGCAGCCCTATGGGAAATCAGCCCCAGCATTTT. Its translation: CASSPMGNQPQHF. The chain carries TRBV5-1 and TRBJ1-5; D is undetermined. Trimming cost V 4 bases and J 4 bases, with 9 bases left between them. The CDR3 totals 13 residues. Germline-derived CDR1 and CDR2 are SGHRS and YFSETQ.

The chain uses TRBV29-1 and TRBJ1-5; D unresolved. Looked up from germline, CDR1 is SQVTM and CDR2 is ANQGSEA. V was shortened by 7 bases and J by 4 bases, with 11 bases between the two germline ends. The CDR3 is 12 residues long. The CDR3 sequence: CSAQTENQPQHF. The DNA of the CDR3 is TGCAGCGCACAGACCGAGAATCAGCCCCAGCATTTT.

This clonotype was counted ten times or more. This chain links TRBV7-2 with TRBJ2-3, with a possible D match to TRBD1 (6 bases). Germline V gene lookup returns CDR1 SGHTA and CDR2 FQGNSA. V lost 4 bases and J lost 4, with 9 bases in between. This CDR3 region has 13 residues. CDR3 residues: CASSSGVPDTQYF. As DNA, the CDR3 is TGTGCCAGCAGCTCAGGGGTACCAGATACGCAGTATTTT.

This clonotype was detected many times. The chain recombines TRBV7-2 with TRBJ1-4; D is uncertain. The CDR3 has 12 residues. V was shortened by 2 bases and J by 6 bases, with 4 bases between the two germline ends. Germline assignment: CDR1 SGHTA and CDR2 FQGNSA. DNA for the CDR3: TGTGCCAGCAGCTTAACCCATGAAAAACTGTTTTTT. Protein: CASSLTHEKLFF.

This clonotype showed up just a few times. CDR3: CASSGRDRVGSPLHF. DNA of the CDR3: TGTGCCAGCAGCGGACGGGACAGGGTCGGTTCACCCCTCCACTTT. The rearrangement uses TRBV7-2 and TRBJ1-6, with 9 bases lining up with TRBD1. The CDR3 is 15 amino acids. Germline V lookup: CDR1 SGHTA, CDR2 FQGNSA. The trim removed 5 bases at V and 9 bases at J, leaving 8 bases unmatched.

The chain carries TRBV7-8 and TRBJ2-7, with a weak D call TRBD1 (5 bases). Deletions cut 1 base from V and 3 bases from J, with 10 bases between. Germline-derived CDR1 and CDR2 are SGHVS and FQNEAQ. The CDR3 runs 14 residues. CDR3 in amino acids: CASSLGQNNYEQYF. The CDR3 DNA is TGTGCCAGCAGCTTAGGACAGAACAACTACGAGCAGTACTTC.

This clonotype was counted a few times. This CDR3 is CASRRYEQYF. The DNA for the CDR3 is TGTGCCAGCAGGAGGTACGAGCAGTACTTC. The chain uses TRBV2 and TRBJ2-7; D is undetermined. The V and J ends lost 6 bases and 4 bases respectively, with 4 bases between them. The length of the CDR3 is 10 residues. Looked up from germline, CDR1 is SNHLY and CDR2 is FYNNEI.

This clonotype came up many times. Here the CDR3 reads CASSARTGYNQPQHF. The CDR3 nucleotides read TGTGCCAGCAGCGCCAGGACAGGGTACAATCAGCCCCAGCATTTT. This chain joins TRBV7-2 and TRBJ1-5, with 8 positions matching TRBD1. CDR3 length: 15 amino acids. Germline V gene lookup returns CDR1 SGHTA and CDR2 FQGNSA. V lost 5 bases, J lost 3 bases, and 6 bases stayed unmatched.

A few counts support this clonotype. The V call is TRBV11-3, the J call TRBJ1-1, with D tentatively TRBD1 (6 bases). Germline loops: CDR1 SGHNT, CDR2 YENEEA. V was trimmed by 3 bases and J by 2 bases, leaving 10 bases between them. The CDR3 contains 14 residues. CDR3 coding DNA: TGTGCCAGCAGCTTGCGGGGGCCTAACACTGAAGCTTTCTTT. It translates to CASSLRGPNTEAFF.

This clonotype came up a few times. The genes are TRBV27 and TRBJ2-7; perhaps TRBD2 as D (6 bases). Germline CDR1 is MNHEY and CDR2 is SMNVEV (reference sequence). The CDR3 has 16 residues. V lost 6 bases and J lost 0, with 18 bases in between. The CDR3 bases are TGTGCCAGCAGCCAAACCCGGAGGGTCGCCTCCTACGAGCAGTACTTC. It codes for CASSQTRRVASYEQYF.

The chain combines TRBV20-1 with TRBJ1-2; 8 bases line up with TRBD1. CDR1 is DFQATT, CDR2 SNEGSKA, per germline (reference sequence). Trimming took 6 bases from V and 3 from J; bases not matched to a gene: 3. There are 12 residues in the CDR3. The CDR3 protein is CSAMTGDYGYTF. CDR3 sequence (DNA): TGCAGTGCAATGACAGGGGACTATGGCTACACCTTC.

This chain uses TRBV2 with TRBJ2-2; D could derive from TRBD1 or TRBD2 (6 bases each). Germline V gives CDR1 SNHLY, CDR2 FYNNEI. Trimming removed 5 bases at V and 7 bases at J, with 11 bases between. This CDR3 has 13 residues. As DNA, the CDR3 is TGTGCCAGCAGTATACAGGGAGGCGGGGAGCTGTTTTTT. Translated: CASSIQGGGELFF.